Listed here are 20 T cell receptor beta chains from one sample, sequenced in a study of T cell responses to AZD1222 COVID-19 vaccine. The repertoire was sequenced with immunoSEQ multiplex PCR; TCRdb's copy has only in-frame clones and lacks some. Here the sample spans approximately 31,000 clones, roughly 90% being singletons. Sequencing used peripheral blood, obtained 28 days after the second AZD1222 dose. These receptors came from an adult who received the AZD1222 COVID-19 vaccine.

For this clone: Compared with germline, one end of the junction differs, possibly owing to a read error. The J gene is TRBJ2-6, the V gene TRBV6-5; no firm D call. Germline V lookup: CDR1 MNHEY, CDR2 SVGAGI. The CDR3 consists of 13 residues. CDR3: CASSYLGANVLTF. Written as DNA, the CDR3 is TGTGCCAGCAGCTACTTGGGGGCCAACGTCCTGACTTTC.

In this sample, this clone turned up once. J is TRBJ2-7 and V is TRBV4-1, with 7 bases matching TRBD1. V lost 3 bases, J lost 3 bases, and 8 bases stayed unmatched. CDR3 length: 15 residues. The germline V gene has CDR1 MGHRA and CDR2 YSYEKL. The CDR3 sequence is CASSQQKTGIYEQYF. The CDR3 DNA sequence: TGCGCCAGCAGCCAGCAGAAGACAGGGATCTACGAGCAGTACTTC.

This clone has a handful of counts. The V call is TRBV6-5, the J call TRBJ1-2, with TRBD1 identical over 7 bases. The CDR3 runs 13 residues. V trimming: 6 bases; J trimming: 2 bases; junction bases outside the gene matches: 3. Germline CDR1 is MNHEY and CDR2 is SVGAGI. CDR3 in amino acids: CASSWTGNYGYTF. CDR3 sequence (DNA): TGTGCCAGCAGCTGGACAGGCAACTATGGCTACACCTTC.

This rearrangement joins TRBV7-2 to TRBJ1-4; D is unclear. The CDR3 consists of 14 residues. V gave up 3 bases and J gave up 8 bases, with 13 bases separating them. The V gene's germline CDR1 is SGHTA and CDR2 FQGNSA. Written as DNA, the CDR3 is TGTGCCAGCAGCTTCGGGCACCTTAGGGAAAAACTGTTTTTT. Protein sequence: CASSFGHLREKLFF.

This clone was recorded a few times. J is TRBJ1-2 and V is TRBV5-1, with D possibly matching TRBD1 (6 bases). Germline V lookup: CDR1 SGHRS, CDR2 YFSETQ. V lost 4 bases and J 4 bases, leaving 17 bases between the germline ends. The CDR3 covers 15 residues. Here the CDR3 reads CASSRGPSDPYGYTF. For the CDR3, the DNA is TGCGCCAGCAGCCGGGGGCCCTCGGACCCCTATGGCTACACCTTC.

V gene TRBV5-1 combines with J gene TRBJ1-6, with 8 bases fitting TRBD1. V shed 3 bases and J 7 bases; nucleotides not matched to a gene: 3. Germline CDR1 reads SGHRS; CDR2 reads YFSETQ. The CDR3 totals 14 residues. The CDR3 sequence: CASSYGQGNSPLHF. Here the CDR3 DNA reads TGCGCCAGCAGCTACGGACAGGGAAATTCACCCCTCCACTTT.

The chain has TRBV7-8 and TRBJ2-5; D possibly corresponds to TRBD2 (6 bases). This CDR3 has 16 residues. Trimming took off 4 bases at V and 4 bases at J, with 19 bases between the two ends. CDR1 SGHVS and CDR2 FQNEAQ come from the germline V gene. The CDR3 bases are TGTGCCAGCAGCTCTAGGGTCCTAGCGAACGGAGAGACCCAGTACTTC. Protein product: CASSSRVLANGETQYF.

This rearrangement joins TRBV10-3 to TRBJ1-1, with 7 bases aligning to TRBD1. CDR1 is ENHRY, CDR2 SYGVKD, per germline. The trim removed 3 bases at V and 11 bases at J, leaving 9 bases unmatched. The CDR3 consists of 13 residues. CDR3 amino acids: CAISDSDRDDAFF. The CDR3 region has the DNA TGTGCCATCAGTGACTCAGACAGGGATGACGCTTTCTTT.

J is TRBJ1-1 and V is TRBV4-2; D ambiguous. Trimming removed 0 bases at V and 5 bases at J, with 10 bases between. CDR1 and CDR2 from the germline V gene are LGHNA and YNFKEQ. The CDR3 loop spans 14 amino acids. CDR3 DNA sequence: TGTGCCAGCAGCCAAGATCTCGGGAGGACTGAAGCTTTCTTT. Residues: CASSQDLGRTEAFF.

V gene TRBV7-9 combines with J gene TRBJ1-1; D possibly corresponds to TRBD1 (5 bases). CDR1 is SEHNR and CDR2 is FQNEAQ in the germline V gene (reference sequence). The CDR3 totals 14 residues. The V gene lost 3 bases and the J gene lost 6 bases, with 14 bases spanning the gap. CDR3 protein: CASSFGRGTAEAFF. The CDR3 nucleotides read TGTGCCAGCAGCTTCGGTCGGGGGACGGCTGAAGCTTTCTTT.

The J gene is TRBJ2-3, the V gene TRBV27, with a weak D call TRBD2 (6 bases). The germline V gene encodes CDR1 MNHEY and CDR2 SMNVEV (reference sequence). The V and J ends lost 3 bases and 4 bases respectively, with 17 bases between them. CDR3 length: 16 amino acids. The CDR3, as DNA: TGTGCCAGCAGTTTGTGGAGCGGGTCGATAGCAGATACGCAGTATTTT. Its protein product is CASSLWSGSIADTQYF.

Points on this clone: The identical CDR3 is also encoded by other nucleotide sequences in the sample. The CDR3 loop reads CASSPRGGSTDTQYF. In DNA, the CDR3 is TGTGCCAGCAGCCCAAGGGGGGGAAGCACAGATACGCAGTATTTT. The chain employs TRBV7-2 and TRBJ2-3; possible D gene TRBD2, 7 bases. The germline gives CDR1 SGHTA, CDR2 FQGNSA. The CDR3 has 15 residues. The V end lost 5 bases, the J end lost 0 bases, and 12 bases lay between the germline ends.

J is TRBJ1-1 and V is TRBV7-3, with 8 bases that match TRBD1. CDR3 size: 15 residues. V lost 6 bases and J lost 1; bases outside the gene matches: 7. From germline, CDR1 is SGHTA and CDR2 FQGTGA. Written as DNA, the CDR3 is TGTGCCAGCAGGCCCCCCGGGACAGGGAACACTGAAGCTTTCTTT. Translating gives CASRPPGTGNTEAFF.

The chain uses TRBV23-1 and TRBJ2-7, with 11 bases lining up with TRBD1. TRBV23-1 is an open reading frame, and its role is uncertain. The CDR3 consists of 16 residues. Losses at the gene ends were 3 bases for V and 0 bases for J; bases not matched to a gene: 4. CDR3: CASSHPGTGGSYEQYF. DNA for the CDR3: TGCGCCAGCAGTCACCCGGGGACAGGGGGCTCCTACGAGCAGTACTTC.

V and J are TRBV6-2 or TRBV6-3 and TRBJ2-2; 10 bases align to TRBD1. Germline values: CDR1 MNHEY, CDR2 SVGEGT. CDR3 length: 13 amino acids. The V gene end was trimmed by 5 bases and the J gene end by 14 bases; junction bases not matched to a gene: 8. The CDR3 bases are TGTGCCAGCAGTCCGGGACAGGGGTTCCTCCTGTTTTTT. Residues: CASSPGQGFLLFF.

In this sample, this clone turned up once. This chain connects TRBV6-5 to TRBJ2-3; no firm D call. The V and J ends lost 7 bases and 7 bases respectively, with 9 bases between them. The CDR3 consists of 11 residues. CDR1 MNHEY and CDR2 SVGAGI come from the germline V gene. CDR3 bases: TGTGCCAGCACCTACTCCTATACGCAGTATTTT. Translation: CASTYSYTQYF.

The rearrangement joins TRBV3-1 (or the pseudogene TRBV3-2) to TRBJ1-1, with D tentatively TRBD1 (6 bases). CDR3 size: 13 residues. Germline CDR1 is LGHDT and CDR2 is YNNKEL (reference sequence). Trimming cost V 2 bases and J 4 bases, with 8 bases left between them. This chain's CDR3 is CASSQMTGTEAFF. The DNA for the CDR3 is TGTGCCAGCAGCCAAATGACAGGCACTGAAGCTTTCTTT.

V and J are TRBV6-5 and TRBJ2-4; D remains unclear. Looked up from germline, CDR1 is MNHEY and CDR2 is SVGAGI. The CDR3 loop spans 13 amino acids. Deletions cut 2 bases from V and 8 bases from J, with 10 bases between. The chain's CDR3 is CASSYDVKDIQYF. The CDR3 DNA is TGTGCCAGCAGTTACGACGTAAAAGACATTCAGTACTTC.

The V call is TRBV19, the J call TRBJ1-2; D is perhaps TRBD1 (6 bases). V dropped 7 bases and J dropped 7 bases, with 19 bases sitting between them. CDR1 and CDR2 (germline): LNHDA, SQIVND (reference sequence). This CDR3 has 14 residues. The CDR3 loop reads CASIDSRIRGGYTF. In DNA form, the CDR3 reads TGTGCCAGTATTGACAGCCGCATCAGGGGTGGCTACACCTTC.

The DNA for the CDR3 is TGTGCCAGCTACAGGTCGGGGGACAGTACTTTCTTT. It yields the protein CASYRSGDSTFF. The chain joins TRBV18 to TRBJ1-1, with 7 bases aligning to TRBD1. This CDR3 comprises 12 residues. Trimming at V came to 7 bases and at J to 12 bases, leaving 11 bases not matched to a gene. The germline CDR1 and CDR2 sequences are KGHSH and LQKENI.